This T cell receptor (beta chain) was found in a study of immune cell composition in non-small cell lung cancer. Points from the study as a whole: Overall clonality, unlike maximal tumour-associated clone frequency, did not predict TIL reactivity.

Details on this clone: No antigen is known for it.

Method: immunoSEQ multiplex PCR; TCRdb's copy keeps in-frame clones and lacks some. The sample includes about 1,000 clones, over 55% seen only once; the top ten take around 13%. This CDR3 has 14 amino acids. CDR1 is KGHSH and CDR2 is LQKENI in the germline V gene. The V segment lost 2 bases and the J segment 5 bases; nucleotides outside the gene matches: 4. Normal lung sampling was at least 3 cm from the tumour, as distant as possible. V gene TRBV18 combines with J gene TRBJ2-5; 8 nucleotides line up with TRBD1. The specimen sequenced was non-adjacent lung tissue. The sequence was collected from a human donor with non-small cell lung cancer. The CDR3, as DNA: TGTGCCAGCTCACCAGACAGGGGCGGGGAGACCCAGTACTTC. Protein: CASSPDRGGETQYF.